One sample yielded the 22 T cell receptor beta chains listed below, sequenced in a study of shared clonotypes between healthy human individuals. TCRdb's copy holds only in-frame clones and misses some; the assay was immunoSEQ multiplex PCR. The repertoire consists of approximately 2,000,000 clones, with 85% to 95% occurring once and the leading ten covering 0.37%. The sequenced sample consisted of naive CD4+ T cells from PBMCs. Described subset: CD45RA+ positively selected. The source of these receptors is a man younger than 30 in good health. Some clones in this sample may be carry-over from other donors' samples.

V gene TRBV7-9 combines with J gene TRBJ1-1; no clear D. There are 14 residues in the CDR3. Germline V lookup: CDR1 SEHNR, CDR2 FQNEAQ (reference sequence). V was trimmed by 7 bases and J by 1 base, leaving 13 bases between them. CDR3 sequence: CASTPGERNTEAFF. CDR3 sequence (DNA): TGTGCCAGCACCCCCGGGGAGAGGAACACTGAAGCTTTCTTT.

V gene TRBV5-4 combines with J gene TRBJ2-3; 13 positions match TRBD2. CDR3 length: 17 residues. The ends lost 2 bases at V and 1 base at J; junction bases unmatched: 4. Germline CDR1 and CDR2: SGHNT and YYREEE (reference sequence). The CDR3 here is CASSLVGLAGRTDTQYF. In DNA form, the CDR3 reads TGTGCCAGCAGCTTAGTGGGACTAGCGGGACGCACAGATACGCAGTATTTT.

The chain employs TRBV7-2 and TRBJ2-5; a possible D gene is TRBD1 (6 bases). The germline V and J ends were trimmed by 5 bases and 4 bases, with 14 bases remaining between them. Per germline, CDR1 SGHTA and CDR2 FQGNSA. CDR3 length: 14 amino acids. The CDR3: CASSLDRWGETQYF. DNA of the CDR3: TGTGCCAGCAGCCTCGACAGGTGGGGAGAGACCCAGTACTTC.

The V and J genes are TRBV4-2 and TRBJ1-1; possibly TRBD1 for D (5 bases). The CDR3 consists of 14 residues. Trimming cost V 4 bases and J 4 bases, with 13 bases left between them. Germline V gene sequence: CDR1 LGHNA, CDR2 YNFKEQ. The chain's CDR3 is CASSRRQGGTEAFF. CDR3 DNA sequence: TGTGCCAGCAGCCGTCGGCAGGGTGGCACTGAAGCTTTCTTT.

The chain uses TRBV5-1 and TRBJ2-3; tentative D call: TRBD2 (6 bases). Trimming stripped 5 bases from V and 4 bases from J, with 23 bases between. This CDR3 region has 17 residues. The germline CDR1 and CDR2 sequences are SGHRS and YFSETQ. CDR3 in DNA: TGCGCCAGCAGAACTTCCCAACAACTAGCTGTTCCAGATACGCAGTATTTT. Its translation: CASRTSQQLAVPDTQYF.

The CDR3 loop reads CASSLIASGGTYEQYF. The CDR3 region has the DNA TGTGCCAGCAGTTTAATCGCTAGCGGGGGGACCTACGAGCAGTACTTC. The rearrangement joins TRBV28 to TRBJ2-7; TRBD2 aligns across 11 bases. The J segment lost 2 bases and the V segment lost 2 bases, leaving 5 bases of the junction unmatched. Germline values: CDR1 MDHEN, CDR2 SYDVKM. The CDR3 runs to 16 residues. Based on the CDR3 plus reference TRBV28 and TRBJ2-7, the full variable domain is DVKVTQSSRYLVKRTGEKVFLECVQDMDHENMFWYRQDPGLGLRLIYFSYDVKMKEKGDIPEGYSVSREKKERFSLILESASTNQTSMYLCASSLIASGGTYEQYFGPGTRLTVT.

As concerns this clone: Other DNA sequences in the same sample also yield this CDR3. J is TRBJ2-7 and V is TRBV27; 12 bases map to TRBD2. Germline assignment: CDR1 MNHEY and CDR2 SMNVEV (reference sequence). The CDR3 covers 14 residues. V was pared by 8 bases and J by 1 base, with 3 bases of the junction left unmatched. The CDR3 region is CASRLAGGSYEQYF. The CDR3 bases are TGTGCCAGCCGCCTAGCGGGAGGGTCCTACGAGCAGTACTTC.

The CDR3 here is CASSLASPATDTQYF. As DNA, the CDR3 is TGTGCCAGCAGCTTAGCTAGTCCCGCCACAGATACGCAGTATTTT. V and J are TRBV7-9 and TRBJ2-3; no clear D gene. Trimming shortened V by 0 bases and J by 2 bases, and 9 bases separated the two germline ends. The CDR3 sequence is 15 residues long. Germline-derived CDR1 and CDR2 are SEHNR and FQNEAQ (reference sequence).

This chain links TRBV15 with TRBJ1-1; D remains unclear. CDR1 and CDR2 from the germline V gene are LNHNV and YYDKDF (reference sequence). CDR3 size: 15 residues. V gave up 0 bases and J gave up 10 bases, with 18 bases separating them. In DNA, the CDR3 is TGTGCCACCAGCAGAGATAAACACTCGAAAACTCGAGCTTTCTTT. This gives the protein CATSRDKHSKTRAFF.

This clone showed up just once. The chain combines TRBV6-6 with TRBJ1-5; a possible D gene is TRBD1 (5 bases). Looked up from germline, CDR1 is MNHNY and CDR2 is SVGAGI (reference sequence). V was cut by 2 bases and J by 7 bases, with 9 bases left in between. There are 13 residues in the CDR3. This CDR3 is CASSYAGSQPQHF. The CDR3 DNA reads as TGTGCCAGCAGTTACGCAGGGAGCCAGCCCCAGCATTTT.

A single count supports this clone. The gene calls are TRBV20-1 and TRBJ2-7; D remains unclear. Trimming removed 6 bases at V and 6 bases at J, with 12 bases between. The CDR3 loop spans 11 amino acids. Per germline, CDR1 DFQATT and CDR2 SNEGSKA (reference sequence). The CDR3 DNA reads TGCAGTGCCCCGACGTTACTCGAGCAGTACTTC. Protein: CSAPTLLEQYF.

CDR3 region: CASNDPDRGLVTGELFF. The CDR3 region has the DNA TGTGCCAGCAACGACCCCGACAGGGGGCTGGTCACCGGGGAGCTGTTTTTT. The chain joins TRBV9 to TRBJ2-2; 10 nucleotides agree with TRBD1. The length of the CDR3 is 17 residues. Germline values: CDR1 SGDLS, CDR2 YYNGEE. The trim removed 6 bases at V and 4 bases at J, leaving 12 bases unmatched.

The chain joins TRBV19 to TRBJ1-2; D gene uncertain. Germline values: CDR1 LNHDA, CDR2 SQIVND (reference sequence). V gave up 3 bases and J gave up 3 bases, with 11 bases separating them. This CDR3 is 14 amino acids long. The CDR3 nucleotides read TGTGCCAGTAGTATCGCAGGTTTGCACTATGGCTACACCTTC. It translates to CASSIAGLHYGYTF.

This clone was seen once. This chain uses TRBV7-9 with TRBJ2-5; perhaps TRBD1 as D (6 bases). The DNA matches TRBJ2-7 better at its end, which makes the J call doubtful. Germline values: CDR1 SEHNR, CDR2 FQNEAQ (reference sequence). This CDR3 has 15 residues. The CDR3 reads CASSLASGATGEQYF. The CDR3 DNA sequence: TGTGCCAGCAGCTTAGCGTCAGGGGCAACGGGCGAGCAGTACTTC.

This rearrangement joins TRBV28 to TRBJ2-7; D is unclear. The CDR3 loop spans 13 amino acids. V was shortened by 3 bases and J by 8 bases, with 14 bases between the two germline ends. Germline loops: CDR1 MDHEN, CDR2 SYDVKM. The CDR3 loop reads CASSFETPPQQYF. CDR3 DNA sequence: TGTGCCAGCAGTTTTGAGACACCCCCTCAGCAGTACTTC. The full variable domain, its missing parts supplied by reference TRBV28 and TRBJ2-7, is DVKVTQSSRYLVKRTGEKVFLECVQDMDHENMFWYRQDPGLGLRLIYFSYDVKMKEKGDIPEGYSVSREKKERFSLILESASTNQTSMYLCASSFETPPQQYFGPGTRLTVT.

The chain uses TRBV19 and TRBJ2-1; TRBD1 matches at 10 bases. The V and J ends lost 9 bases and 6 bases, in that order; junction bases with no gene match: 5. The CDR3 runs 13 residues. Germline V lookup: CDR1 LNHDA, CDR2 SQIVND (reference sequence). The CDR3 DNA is TGTGCCAGAGGACAGGGGGGGTCCAATGAGCAGTTCTTC. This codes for CARGQGGSNEQFF.

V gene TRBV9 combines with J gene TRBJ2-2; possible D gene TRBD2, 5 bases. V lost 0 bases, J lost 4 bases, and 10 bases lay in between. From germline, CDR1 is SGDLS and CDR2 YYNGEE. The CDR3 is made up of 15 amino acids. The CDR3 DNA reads TGTGCCAGCAGCGTAGAAGGACTTCTCACCGGGGAGCTGTTTTTT. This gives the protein CASSVEGLLTGELFF.

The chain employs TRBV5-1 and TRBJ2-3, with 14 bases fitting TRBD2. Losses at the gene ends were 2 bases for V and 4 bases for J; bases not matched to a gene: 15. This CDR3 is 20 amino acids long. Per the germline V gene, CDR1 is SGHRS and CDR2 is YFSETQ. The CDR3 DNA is TGCGCCAGCAGCTTCCCCCGGTCGACTAGCGGGAGGGCCATGGCAGATACGCAGTATTTT. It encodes CASSFPRSTSGRAMADTQYF.

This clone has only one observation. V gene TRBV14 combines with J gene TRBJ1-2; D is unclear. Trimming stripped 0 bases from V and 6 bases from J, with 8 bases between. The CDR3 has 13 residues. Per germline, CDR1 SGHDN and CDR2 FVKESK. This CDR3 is CASSQDARNGYTF. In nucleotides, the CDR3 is TGTGCCAGCAGCCAAGATGCCAGAAATGGCTACACCTTC.

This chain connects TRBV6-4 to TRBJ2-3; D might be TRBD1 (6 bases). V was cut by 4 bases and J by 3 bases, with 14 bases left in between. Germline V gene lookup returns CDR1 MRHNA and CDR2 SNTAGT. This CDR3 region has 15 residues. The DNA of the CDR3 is TGTGCCAGCAGTGTTATGGGGGCCGAGACAGATACGCAGTATTTT. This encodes CASSVMGAETDTQYF.

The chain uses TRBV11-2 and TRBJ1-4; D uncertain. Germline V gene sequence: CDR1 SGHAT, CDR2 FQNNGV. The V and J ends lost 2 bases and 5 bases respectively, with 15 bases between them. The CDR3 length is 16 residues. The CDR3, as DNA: TGTGCCAGCAGCTTATCCCCCCGGGTGAGAAATGAAAAACTGTTTTTT. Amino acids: CASSLSPRVRNEKLFF. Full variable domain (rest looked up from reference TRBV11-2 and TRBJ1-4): EAGVAQSPRYKIIEKRQSVAFWCNPISGHATLYWYQQILGQGPKLLIQFQNNGVVDDSQLPKDRFSAERLKGVDSTLKIQPAKLEDSAVYLCASSLSPRVRNEKLFFGSGTQLSVL.

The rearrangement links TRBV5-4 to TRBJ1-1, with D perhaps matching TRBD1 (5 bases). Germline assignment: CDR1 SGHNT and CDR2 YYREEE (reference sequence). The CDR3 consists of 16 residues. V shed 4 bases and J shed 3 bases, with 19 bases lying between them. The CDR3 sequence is CASSPLGPRVDTEAFF. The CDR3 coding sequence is TGTGCCAGCAGCCCGTTGGGGCCGCGCGTGGACACTGAAGCTTTCTTT.